This T cell receptor beta chain originates from a study of OX40 agonist ivuxolimab in advanced cancers. Concerning the study at large: Ivuxolimab was a fully human IgG2 agonistic monoclonal antibody targeting the costimulatory receptor OX40 (CD134). Intravenous ivuxolimab was administered to patients every 2 weeks at six dose levels: 0.01, 0.1, 0.3, 1.5, 3 and 10 mg/kg. Of the 50 to 55 patients in dose escalation, about 20 had hepatocellular carcinoma, around 15 had melanoma, 9 had renal cell carcinoma and 9 had head and neck cancer. A male proportion of roughly 80% and a mean age of approximately 62 years, ranging from roughly 23 to 80, were recorded for the dose-escalation cohort. Patients were allowed to have had prior anti-PD-1, anti-PD-L1 or anti-CTLA-4 therapy, and approximately 40% of the dose-escalation patients had been treated with checkpoint inhibitors. Partial responses were achieved by three dose-escalation patients, of whom one had hepatocellular carcinoma and two had cutaneous melanoma. Peripheral TCRbeta sequencing was intended to test whether TCR sequence diversity was altered and clonal T-cell expansion was caused by ivuxolimab. The paper covers the monotherapy dose-escalation part of the phase I ivuxolimab trial, which included N of about 56 patients.

The trial excluded patients who had a history of autoimmune disease or who were on systemic immunosuppression. Peripheral blood for TCR sequencing was collected from all dose cohorts at baseline, on cycle 4 day 1, and on cycle 7 day 1. The samples were drawn from a first-in-human, open-label, multicenter phase I dose-escalation trial of ivuxolimab. Adults with locally advanced or metastatic head and neck squamous cell, hepatocellular, melanoma or renal cell carcinoma were enrolled in the trial. Before TCR sequencing, CD4+ T cells and CD8+ T cells were sorted from peripheral blood as separate populations. The germline V gene encodes CDR1 SGHAT and CDR2 FQNNGV. There are 16 amino acids in the CDR3, from cysteine to phenylalanine inclusive. CDR3 DNA is the only sequence kept; it has 48 bases, read in frame from the first base. V loses 3 bases, J loses 6 bases, and the germline ends lie 18 bases apart.

As to this clone: There is no known antigen for this receptor. No per-base quality is available; no much larger clone lies one base away.

For sequencing of the TCRbeta CDR3 region, genomic DNA was extracted from the sorted cells. The immunoSEQ Assay was used to sequence the TCRbeta CDR3 regions. TCRdb holds this immuneACCESS table with in-frame rearrangements only. Some clones are missing; in checked studies, unresolved V genes explain under half, and the rest has no known cause. The sample table contains tens of thousands of clones; only one count was recorded for 80% of them. The ten largest clones add up to less than 4.5% of the sample. What the authors observed across the whole study: At doses of 0.1 to 3.0 mg/kg, clonal expansion of both CD4+ and CD8+ blood T cells was observed from baseline to week 6. Partial responders in the 0.1-3.0 mg/kg groups had among the lowest normalized peripheral clonal expansion, especially among CD8+ T cells. After ivuxolimab, more expanded clones were found on average in CD8+ T cells than in CD4+ T cells. Low levels of normalized T-cell clonal expansion were also shown by some nonresponding patients. Which antigens the clonally expanded peripheral T cells were specific for was not determined.

This specimen consisted of CD4+ or CD8+ T cells sorted from blood, obtained in a trial of the OX40 agonist ivuxolimab. The sequence derives from an adult with an advanced solid tumor such as melanoma, head and neck, liver or kidney cancer. The chain was built from TRBV11-2 and TRBJ1-5, and TRBD1 may be the D gene, going by 6 matching bases. The nucleotide sequence is TGTGCCAGCAGCTTGACGGCTACAGGGAATAGTCAGCCCCAGCATTTT. This gives the protein CASSLTATGNSQPQHF.